These 8 T cell receptor beta chains were sequenced from one sample in a study of blood T cell repertoires in COVID-19. The method was immunoSEQ multiplex PCR; TCRdb's version includes in-frame clones alone and lacks a portion of them. The profile shows about 200,000 clones, less than 90% of them singletons. The sample consisted of peripheral blood. The source of these receptors is a man aged 35-49 years with active or convalescent COVID-19.

The chain has TRBV25-1 and TRBJ1-1, with TRBD1 matching 8 bases. V shed 5 bases and J 8 bases; nucleotides not matched to a gene: 7. Germline V gene sequence: CDR1 MGHDK, CDR2 SYGVNS. The CDR3 has 13 residues. CDR3 in DNA: TGTGCCAGCAGTCTACAGGGGGGAAACGAAGCTTTCTTT. This encodes CASSLQGGNEAFF.

This rearrangement joins TRBV11-2 to TRBJ1-6, with 9 bases fitting TRBD1. There are 15 residues in the CDR3. The V and J ends lost 4 bases and 8 bases, in that order; junction bases with no gene match: 6. CDR1 and CDR2 from the germline V gene are SGHAT and FQNNGV. The chain's CDR3 is CASSSLQGADSPLHF. CDR3 sequence (DNA): TGTGCCAGCAGCTCTCTACAGGGGGCTGATTCACCCCTCCACTTT.

The V and J genes are TRBV4-1 and TRBJ2-7, with 9 nucleotides matching TRBD1. CDR1 and CDR2 (germline): MGHRA, YSYEKL. The CDR3 is made up of 15 amino acids. With 0 bases clipped from V and 6 bases from J, the junction kept 6 bases outside the gene matches. CDR3 region: CASSQELTGGFEQYF. CDR3 bases: TGCGCCAGCAGCCAAGAACTGACAGGGGGTTTCGAGCAGTACTTC.

The rearrangement joins TRBV27 to TRBJ1-2; 9 bases are shared with TRBD1. The CDR3 has 15 amino acids. J was trimmed by 1 base and V by 3 bases; bases with no gene match: 3. Germline V CDR1 and CDR2: MNHEY, SMNVEV (reference sequence). The CDR3 DNA follows: TGTGCCAGCAGTTTTGACAGGGGGAATAACTATGGCTACACCTTC. Amino acid sequence: CASSFDRGNNYGYTF.

The V and J genes are TRBV28 and TRBJ2-2; a possible D gene is TRBD1 (6 bases). Per germline, CDR1 MDHEN and CDR2 SYDVKM. The CDR3 is made up of 14 amino acids. Trimming left V 6 bases short and J 6 bases short, with 14 bases between. CDR3 protein: CASRYRDGAGELFF. The CDR3 bases are TGTGCCAGCAGGTACAGGGATGGGGCCGGGGAGCTGTTTTTT.

The chain couples TRBV5-1 to TRBJ2-7; a possible D gene is TRBD1 (5 bases). Trimming stripped 6 bases from V and 0 bases from J, with 13 bases between. This CDR3 is built from 14 residues. Germline V gene sequence: CDR1 SGHRS, CDR2 YFSETQ. The CDR3, as DNA: TGCGCCAGCACCAGGGATGGGAACTCCTACGAGCAGTACTTC. This gives the protein CASTRDGNSYEQYF.

The V and J genes are TRBV19 and TRBJ1-5; 7 nucleotides agree with TRBD1. Germline CDR1 LNHDA, CDR2 SQIVND (reference sequence). This CDR3 comprises 16 residues. The V segment lost 4 bases and the J segment 2 bases; nucleotides outside the gene matches: 8. CDR3 sequence: CASSRGRQGGNQPQHF. As DNA, the CDR3 is TGTGCCAGTAGTAGGGGGAGACAGGGTGGCAATCAGCCCCAGCATTTT.

Comments on this clone: Compared with germline, one end of the junction differs, possibly owing to a read error. CDR3 DNA: TGCAGCGTCGAAGAGGGTAAGGGAGGTTACGAGCAGTACTTC. Protein: CSVEEGKGGYEQYF. The V and J genes are TRBV29-1 and TRBJ2-7, with D maybe TRBD2 (6 bases). Germline CDR1 and CDR2: SQVTM and ANQGSEA. The CDR3 runs to 14 residues.